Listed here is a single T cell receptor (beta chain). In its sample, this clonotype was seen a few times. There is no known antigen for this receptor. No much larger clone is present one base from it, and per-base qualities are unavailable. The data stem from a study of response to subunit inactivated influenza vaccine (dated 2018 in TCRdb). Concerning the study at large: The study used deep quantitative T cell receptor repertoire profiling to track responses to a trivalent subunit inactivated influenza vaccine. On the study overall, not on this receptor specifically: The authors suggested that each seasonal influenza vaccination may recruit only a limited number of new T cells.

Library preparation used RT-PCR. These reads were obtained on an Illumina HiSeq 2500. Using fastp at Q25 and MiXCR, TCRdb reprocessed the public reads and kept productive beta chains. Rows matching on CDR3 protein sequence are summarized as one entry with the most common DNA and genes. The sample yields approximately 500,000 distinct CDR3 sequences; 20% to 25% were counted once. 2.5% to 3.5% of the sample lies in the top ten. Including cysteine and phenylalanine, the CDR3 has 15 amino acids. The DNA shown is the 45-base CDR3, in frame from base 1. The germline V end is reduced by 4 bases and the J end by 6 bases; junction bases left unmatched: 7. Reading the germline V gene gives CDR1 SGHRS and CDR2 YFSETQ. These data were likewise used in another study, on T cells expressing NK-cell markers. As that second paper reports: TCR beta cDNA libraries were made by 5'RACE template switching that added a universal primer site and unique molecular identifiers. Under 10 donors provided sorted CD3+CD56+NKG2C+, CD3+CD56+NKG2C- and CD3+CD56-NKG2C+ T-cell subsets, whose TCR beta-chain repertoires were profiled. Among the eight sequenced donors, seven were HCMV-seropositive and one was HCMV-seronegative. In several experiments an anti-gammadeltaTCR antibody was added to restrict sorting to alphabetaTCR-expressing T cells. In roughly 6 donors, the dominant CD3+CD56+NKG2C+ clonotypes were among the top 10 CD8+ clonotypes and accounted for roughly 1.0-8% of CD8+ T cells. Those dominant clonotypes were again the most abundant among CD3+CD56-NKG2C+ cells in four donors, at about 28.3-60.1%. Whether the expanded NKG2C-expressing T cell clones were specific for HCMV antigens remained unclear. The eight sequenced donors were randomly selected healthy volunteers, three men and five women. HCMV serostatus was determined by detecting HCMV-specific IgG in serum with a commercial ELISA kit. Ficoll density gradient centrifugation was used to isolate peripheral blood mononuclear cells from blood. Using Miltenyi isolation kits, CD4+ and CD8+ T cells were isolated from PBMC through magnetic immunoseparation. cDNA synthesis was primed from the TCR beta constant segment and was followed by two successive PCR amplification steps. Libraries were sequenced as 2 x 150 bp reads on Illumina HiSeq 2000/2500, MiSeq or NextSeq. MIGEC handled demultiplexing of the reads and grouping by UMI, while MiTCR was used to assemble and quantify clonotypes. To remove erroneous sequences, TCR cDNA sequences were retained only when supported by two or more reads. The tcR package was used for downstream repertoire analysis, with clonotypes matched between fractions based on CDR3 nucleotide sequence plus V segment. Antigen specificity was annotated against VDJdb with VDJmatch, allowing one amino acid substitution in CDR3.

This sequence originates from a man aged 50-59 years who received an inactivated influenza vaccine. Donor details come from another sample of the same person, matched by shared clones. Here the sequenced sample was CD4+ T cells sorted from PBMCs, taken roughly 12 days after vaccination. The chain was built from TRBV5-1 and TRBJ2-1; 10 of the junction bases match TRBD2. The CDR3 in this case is CASSQSGRAPNEQFF. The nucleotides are TGCGCCAGCAGCCAAAGCGGGAGGGCCCCCAATGAGCAGTTCTTC. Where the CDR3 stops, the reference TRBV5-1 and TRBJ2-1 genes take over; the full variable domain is KAGVTQTPRYLIKTRGQQVTLSCSPISGHRSVSWYQQTPGQGLQFLFEYFSETQRNKGNFPGRFSGRQFSNSRSEMNVSTLELGDSALYLCASSQSGRAPNEQFFGPGTRLTVL.